This T cell receptor beta chain was recorded in a study of fetal regulatory T cell absence and autoimmunity. Points from the study as a whole: Cord blood and pancreas showed broadly similar TRB gene family usage.

Assay: immunoSEQ multiplex PCR; the TCRdb copy retains only in-frame clones and omits some. The table lists around 100,000 clones, roughly 70% of them singletons. V was clipped by 0 bases and J by 7 bases, with 7 bases between them. Germline V gene data show CDR1 as KGHSH and CDR2 as LQKENI. The CDR3 covers 14 residues. Remarks on this clone: Its antigen is unknown.

The sequence derives from a male donor with IPEX syndrome. The sequencing sample was made of pancreas tissue. The rearrangement links TRBV18 to TRBJ1-6; D is unresolved. The DNA of the CDR3 is TGTGCCAGCTCACCACCGGTTGGGAATTCACCCCTCCACTTT. Translation gives CASSPPVGNSPLHF.